The rows below give T cell receptor beta chains drawn from one sample of a study of T cell responses to AZD1222 COVID-19 vaccine. Assay: immunoSEQ multiplex PCR; the TCRdb copy retains only in-frame clones and omits some. The sample lists 150,000 to 200,000 clones; around 91% were seen once. The sample in question was peripheral blood, obtained 28 days after the second AZD1222 dose. These receptors were taken from an adult who received the AZD1222 COVID-19 vaccine. The CDR3 runs from the conserved cysteine through the conserved F or W. A D gene is named only where the DNA matches it firmly. Rows give clone size only sometimes, using once, few, many, or a class for an expanded clone.

j_gene: TRBJ1-2
d_gene: TRBD1
v_gene: TRBV28
abundance: .
len: 18
CDR3aa: CASSSPGTGGWGLHGYTF
CDR3nt: TGTGCCAGCAGCTCCCCCGGGACAGGGGGTTGGGGGCTACATGGCTACACCTTC

j_gene: TRBJ1-2
d_gene: .
v_gene: TRBV12-2
abundance: .
len: 12
CDR3aa: CASRLVGDGYTF
CDR3nt: TGTGCAAGTCGCTTAGTTGGGGATGGCTACACCTTC

j_gene: TRBJ1-2
d_gene: .
v_gene: TRBV3-1/TRBV3-2
abundance: .
len: 15
CDR3aa: CASSQEPQGSYGYTF
CDR3nt: TGTGCCAGCAGCCAAGAACCCCAGGGATCCTATGGCTACACCTTC

j_gene: TRBJ1-5
d_gene: .
v_gene: TRBV6-2/TRBV6-3
abundance: .
len: 16
CDR3aa: CASSYSSDGRSEPQHF
CDR3nt: TGTGCCAGCAGTTACTCGTCGGACGGCCGGTCGGAGCCCCAGCATTTT

j_gene: TRBJ2-1
d_gene: .
v_gene: TRBV6-6
abundance: .
len: 15
CDR3aa: CASSYSLLLGYEQFF
CDR3nt: TGTGCCAGCAGTTACTCTCTTCTTTTGGGCTATGAGCAGTTCTTC

j_gene: TRBJ1-2
d_gene: .
v_gene: TRBV24-1
abundance: .
len: 13
CDR3aa: CATSDRDFYGYTF
CDR3nt: TGTGCCACCAGTGATAGGGACTTCTATGGCTACACCTTC

j_gene: TRBJ2-1
d_gene: TRBD2
v_gene: TRBV13
abundance: .
len: 16
CDR3aa: CASSSPSGRPHNEQFF
CDR3nt: TGTGCCAGCAGCTCCCCTAGCGGGAGACCCCACAATGAGCAGTTCTTC

j_gene: TRBJ1-1
d_gene: .
v_gene: TRBV20-1
abundance: .
len: 11
CDR3aa: CSAYAQPRAFF
CDR3nt: TGCAGTGCGTACGCCCAACCACGAGCTTTCTTT

j_gene: TRBJ2-5
d_gene: TRBD1
v_gene: TRBV11-2
abundance: .
len: 13
CDR3aa: CASSNRGVETQYF
CDR3nt: TGTGCCAGCAGTAACAGGGGTGTGGAGACCCAGTACTTC

j_gene: TRBJ2-7
d_gene: TRBD1
v_gene: TRBV19
abundance: .
len: 14
CDR3aa: CASWTGKNSDEQYF
CDR3nt: TGTGCCAGTTGGACAGGGAAGAATTCTGACGAGCAGTACTTC

j_gene: TRBJ2-6
d_gene: .
v_gene: TRBV6-1
abundance: .
len: 15
CDR3aa: CASSEGWVRANVLTF
CDR3nt: TGTGCCAGCAGTGAGGGTTGGGTGAGAGCCAACGTCCTGACTTTC

j_gene: TRBJ2-3
d_gene: .
v_gene: TRBV10-3
abundance: .
len: 13
CDR3aa: CAISLSTGDTQYF
CDR3nt: TGTGCCATCAGTTTGTCCACGGGAGATACGCAGTATTTT

j_gene: TRBJ1-3
d_gene: .
v_gene: TRBV5-5
abundance: .
len: 17
CDR3aa: CASSPGGGALGGNTIYF
CDR3nt: TGTGCCAGCAGCCCCGGTGGGGGGGCTCTGGGCGGAAACACCATATATTTT

j_gene: TRBJ1-1
d_gene: .
v_gene: TRBV6-2/TRBV6-3
abundance: .
len: 15
CDR3aa: CASSSSGTFNTEAFF
CDR3nt: TGTGCCAGCAGCTCGAGTGGGACATTTAACACTGAAGCTTTCTTT

j_gene: TRBJ1-5
d_gene: .
v_gene: TRBV18
abundance: .
len: 15
CDR3aa: CASSPPKGGNQPQHF
CDR3nt: TGTGCCAGCTCACCACCGAAAGGTGGCAATCAGCCCCAGCATTTT

j_gene: TRBJ1-2
d_gene: TRBD1
v_gene: TRBV7-8
abundance: .
len: 15
CDR3aa: CASSPRTGVYYGYTF
CDR3nt: TGTGCCAGCAGCCCGAGGACAGGGGTTTACTATGGCTACACCTTC

j_gene: TRBJ1-3
d_gene: .
v_gene: TRBV7-6
abundance: .
len: 15
CDR3aa: CASSFLGAGGNTIYF
CDR3nt: TGTGCCAGCAGCTTTCTGGGGGCTGGAGGAAACACCATATATTTT

j_gene: TRBJ2-5
d_gene: .
v_gene: TRBV7-9
abundance: .
len: 14
CDR3aa: CASSPGTGQETQYF
CDR3nt: TGTGCCAGCAGCCCCGGAACAGGACAAGAGACCCAGTACTTC

j_gene: TRBJ2-3
d_gene: TRBD2
v_gene: TRBV7-3
abundance: .
len: 16
CDR3aa: CASSHPGTSGTDTQYF
CDR3nt: TGTGCCAGCAGCCATCCCGGGACTAGCGGCACAGATACGCAGTATTTT

j_gene: TRBJ2-7
d_gene: TRBD2
v_gene: TRBV6-5
abundance: once
len: 15
CDR3aa: CASSSSTSGSYEQYF
CDR3nt: TGTGCCAGCAGTTCGTCGACTAGCGGGAGTTACGAGCAGTACTTC

j_gene: TRBJ1-5
d_gene: .
v_gene: TRBV19
abundance: .
len: 15
CDR3aa: CASSITGFGNQPQHF
CDR3nt: TGTGCCAGTAGTATTACCGGGTTTGGCAATCAGCCCCAGCATTTT

j_gene: TRBJ1-3
d_gene: TRBD1
v_gene: TRBV19
abundance: .
len: 16
CDR3aa: CASRTTGVGSGNIIYF
CDR3nt: TGTGCCAGTAGGACCACAGGGGTCGGCTCTGGAAACATCATATATTTT

j_gene: TRBJ2-7
d_gene: TRBD2
v_gene: TRBV6-6
abundance: .
len: 18
CDR3aa: CASSHRLAGGGSSYEQYF
CDR3nt: TGTGCCAGCAGTCACCGACTAGCGGGAGGAGGGAGCTCCTACGAGCAGTACTTC

j_gene: TRBJ1-6
d_gene: .
v_gene: TRBV6-5
abundance: .
len: 15
CDR3aa: CASGRTRDNESPLHF
CDR3nt: TGTGCCAGCGGTCGAACGAGGGACAATGAATCACCCCTCCACTTT

j_gene: TRBJ1-6
d_gene: .
v_gene: TRBV2
abundance: .
len: 13
CDR3aa: CANKQEGGSPLHF
CDR3nt: TGTGCCAACAAACAGGAGGGAGGTTCACCCCTCCACTTT

j_gene: TRBJ1-1
d_gene: .
v_gene: TRBV7-2
abundance: .
len: 14
CDR3aa: CASSFGPDLTEAFF
CDR3nt: TGTGCCAGCAGCTTTGGACCGGACCTCACTGAAGCTTTCTTT

j_gene: TRBJ2-6
d_gene: .
v_gene: TRBV5-1
abundance: .
len: 14
CDR3aa: CASSLVPGANVLTF
CDR3nt: TGCGCCAGCAGCTTGGTACCTGGGGCCAACGTCCTGACTTTC

j_gene: TRBJ1-2
d_gene: .
v_gene: TRBV9
abundance: .
len: 14
CDR3aa: CASSVAGIDYGYTF
CDR3nt: TGTGCCAGCAGCGTAGCAGGGATCGACTATGGCTACACCTTC

j_gene: TRBJ1-1
d_gene: .
v_gene: TRBV5-1
abundance: .
len: 14
CDR3aa: CASSLDRIATEAFF
CDR3nt: TGCGCCAGCAGCTTGGACAGAATCGCCACTGAAGCTTTCTTT

j_gene: TRBJ1-5
d_gene: .
v_gene: TRBV6-2/TRBV6-3
abundance: .
len: 13
CDR3aa: CASSYPERRPQHF
CDR3nt: TGTGCCAGCAGTTACCCTGAAAGGAGGCCCCAGCATTTT

j_gene: TRBJ2-3
d_gene: TRBD2
v_gene: TRBV6-2/TRBV6-3
abundance: few
len: 17
CDR3aa: CASSRGGLAGRTDTQYF
CDR3nt: TGTGCCAGCAGCAGGGGAGGACTAGCGGGCCGCACAGATACGCAGTATTTT

j_gene: TRBJ1-2
d_gene: .
v_gene: TRBV9
abundance: .
len: 15
CDR3aa: CASSVSMGRNYGYTF
CDR3nt: TGTGCCAGCAGCGTGTCCATGGGACGTAACTATGGCTACACCTTC

j_gene: TRBJ2-1
d_gene: TRBD2
v_gene: TRBV5-1
abundance: .
len: 15
CDR3aa: CASSPLVTSGGEQFF
CDR3nt: TGCGCCAGCAGCCCCCTGGTTACTAGCGGGGGAGAGCAGTTCTTC

j_gene: TRBJ2-1
d_gene: .
v_gene: TRBV28
abundance: .
len: 12
CDR3aa: CASSFANGEQFF
CDR3nt: TGTGCCAGCAGTTTCGCCAACGGTGAGCAGTTCTTC

j_gene: TRBJ1-1
d_gene: .
v_gene: TRBV4-1
abundance: .
len: 13
CDR3aa: CASSQNRATEAFF
CDR3nt: TGCGCCAGCAGCCAAAACAGGGCCACTGAAGCTTTCTTT